This is a list of T cell receptor beta chains from one sample in a study of metastatic and nonmetastatic thyroid tumors. TCRdb re-called clones via MiXCR from the PCR reads. The table records around 20,000 clones, about 31% of them present only once. Material for sequencing was adjacent normal tissue. Receptors were obtained from a female donor with papillary thyroid cancer or a benign thyroid nodule (not recorded which). Some clones in this sample may be carry-over from other donors' samples. The CDR3 runs from the conserved cysteine through the conserved F or W. A D gene is named only where the DNA matches it firmly. Clone size appears in some rows only: once, few, many, or a class for an expanded clone.

TRBV25-1	NA	NA	TRBJ2-3	CASSDPRGTDTQYF	TGTGCCAGCAGTGACCCCAGGGGCACAGATACGCAGTATTTT
TRBV6-2/TRBV6-3	few	TRBD2	TRBJ2-2	CASSFRTSGSGTGELFF	TGTGCCAGCAGTTTCCGGACTAGCGGGAGCGGCACCGGGGAGCTGTTTTTT
TRBV5-1	NA	TRBD1	TRBJ1-4	CASSCHGQVLNEKLFF	TGCGCCAGCAGCTGTCATGGACAGGTCCTTAATGAAAAACTGTTTTTT
TRBV7-8	NA	TRBD2	TRBJ2-7	CASSGGAYEQYF	TGTGCCAGCAGCGGGGGGGCCTACGAGCAGTACTTC
TRBV5-1	many	NA	TRBJ1-2	CASRSGSAYGYTF	TGCGCCAGCAGATCAGGGTCAGCCTATGGCTACACCTTC
TRBV19	few	NA	TRBJ1-2	CASSAEQGTYGYTF	TGTGCCAGTAGTGCAGAACAGGGTACCTATGGCTACACCTTC
TRBV6-1	few	NA	TRBJ1-2	CASSADSNYGYTF	TGTGCCAGCAGTGCCGACAGTAACTATGGCTACACCTTC
TRBV7-9	many	TRBD1	TRBJ1-5	CASSRGTGENQPQHF	TGTGCCAGCAGCCGAGGGACAGGGGAAAATCAGCCCCAGCATTTT
TRBV7-2	NA	NA	TRBJ2-2	CASSLGSGELFF	TGTGCCAGCAGCTTAGGGTCCGGGGAGCTGTTTTTT
TRBV15	few	NA	TRBJ2-5	CATEGAEETQYF	TGTGCCACCGAAGGGGCCGAAGAGACCCAGTACTTC
TRBV30	many	NA	TRBJ1-4	CASSIQGSNEKLFF	TGTGCCTCCTCAATTCAGGGGTCTAATGAAAAACTGTTTTTT
TRBV6-1	NA	NA	TRBJ1-2	CASSLGFYNYGYTF	TGTGCCAGCAGCTTAGGTTTCTATAACTATGGCTACACCTTC
TRBV6-2/TRBV6-3	NA	NA	TRBJ2-1	CASSYGGGYNEQFF	TGTGCCAGCAGTTACGGGGGTGGGTACAATGAGCAGTTCTTC
TRBV30	NA	TRBD1	TRBJ2-3	CAWRQGEIQYF	TGTGCCTGGAGGCAGGGGGAAATTCAGTATTTT
TRBV20-1	NA	TRBD2	TRBJ2-1	CSARDLLAGARNEQFF	TGCAGTGCTAGAGATTTATTGGCGGGAGCGAGAAATGAGCAGTTCTTC
TRBV6-5	few	NA	TRBJ2-7	CASSYVGEGGEQYF	TGTGCCAGCAGTTACGTGGGGGAAGGGGGCGAGCAGTACTTC
TRBV20-1	NA	NA	TRBJ1-3	CSAVRGADTIYF	TGCAGTGCGGTGCGAGGGGCGGACACCATATATTTT
TRBV5-1	NA	TRBD2	TRBJ2-3	CASSLAADTQYF	TGCGCCAGCAGCCTAGCGGCAGATACGCAGTATTTT
TRBV10-3	few	TRBD1	TRBJ2-2	CAISDQQGLSTGELFF	TGTGCCATCAGTGACCAACAGGGGCTTTCCACCGGGGAGCTGTTTTTT
TRBV30	NA	NA	TRBJ2-6	CAWGPGPSGGANVLTF	TGTGCCTGGGGACCCGGGCCCTCGGGGGGGGCCAACGTCCTGACTTTC
TRBV6-1	NA	NA	TRBJ2-7	CASSQRGRGYEQYF	TGTGCCAGTTCCCAGCGAGGAAGGGGGTACGAGCAGTACTTC
TRBV4-2	few	NA	TRBJ2-3	CASSPYTTAREWGGDTQYF	TGTGCCAGCAGCCCCTATACCACGGCTCGGGAGTGGGGCGGAGATACGCAGTATTTT
TRBV2	medium-sized	NA	TRBJ2-2	CASRPRQVNTGELFF	TGTGCCAGCAGGCCTAGACAGGTTAACACCGGGGAGCTGTTTTTT
TRBV3-1	many	NA	TRBJ2-3	CASRPTRTSTDTQYF	TGTGCCAGCAGACCGACACGGACAAGCACAGATACGCAGTATTTT
TRBV30	once	NA	TRBJ1-1	CAWRVRGLNTEAFF	TGTGCCTGGAGGGTCCGGGGGCTGAACACTGAAGCTTTCTTT
TRBV3-1	NA	TRBD1	TRBJ2-5	CASSQGINDGQVDF	TGTGCCAGCAGCCAAGGAATTAACGACGGACAGGTTGACTTC
TRBV7-2	NA	NA	TRBJ2-3	CGCSLAPPGGGTDTQYF	TGTGGGTGCAGCTTAGCTCCCCCCGGGGGAGGCACAGATACGCAGTATTTT
TRBV5-1	NA	NA	TRBJ2-7	CASSSAGIIGEQYF	TGCGCCAGCAGCAGTGCGGGAATTATCGGCGAGCAGTACTTC
TRBV5-6	many	TRBD1	TRBJ2-4	CASSSGQTKNIQYF	TGTGCCAGCAGCTCGGGACAGACGAAAAACATTCAGTACTTC
TRBV6-4	few	NA	TRBJ1-5	CARTGGSNQPQHF	TGTGCCAGGACGGGGGGTAGCAATCAGCCCCAGCATTTT
TRBV11-2	NA	TRBD1	TRBJ2-1	CASSLGSQGVSYNEQFF	TGTGCCAGCAGCTTAGGTTCCCAGGGGGTATCCTACAATGAGCAGTTCTTC
TRBV6-2/TRBV6-3	NA	TRBD2	TRBJ2-3	CASRGGTSGGGGTDTQYF	TGTGCCAGCAGAGGGGGGACTAGCGGGGGGGGGGGCACAGATACGCAGTATTTT
TRBV4-1	medium-sized	NA	TRBJ1-4	CASSRRQETNEKLFF	TGCGCCAGCAGCCGGAGACAGGAAACTAATGAAAAACTGTTTTTT
TRBV6-1	few	NA	TRBJ2-7	CASSRDYEQYF	TGTGCCAGCAGTAGGGACTACGAGCAGTACTTC
TRBV6-5	NA	TRBD1	TRBJ1-3	CASRPGQKSGNTIYF	TGTGCCAGCAGACCGGGACAGAAGTCTGGAAACACCATATATTTT
TRBV7-9	many	TRBD1	TRBJ2-7	CASSLSGTVSYEQYF	TGTGCCAGCAGCTTATCCGGGACAGTCTCCTACGAGCAGTACTTC
TRBV13	NA	TRBD1	TRBJ1-2	CASRLRDRGQGAGIYGYTF	TGTGCCAGCAGACTTCGGGACAGGGGGCAGGGGGCGGGGATCTATGGCTACACCTTC
TRBV5-1	NA	TRBD1	TRBJ1-2	CASSLAGDRAVTLNGYTF	TGCGCCAGCAGCCTAGCGGGGGACAGGGCAGTAACTCTGAACGGCTACACCTTC
TRBV5-1	few	TRBD2	TRBJ2-1	CASSSSGISYNEQFF	TGCGCCAGCAGCTCTAGCGGGATTTCCTACAATGAGCAGTTCTTC
TRBV5-1	medium-sized	TRBD1	TRBJ2-2	CASSLAPGTGGGELFF	TGCGCCAGCAGCTTGGCCCCCGGGACAGGAGGCGGGGAGCTGTTTTTT